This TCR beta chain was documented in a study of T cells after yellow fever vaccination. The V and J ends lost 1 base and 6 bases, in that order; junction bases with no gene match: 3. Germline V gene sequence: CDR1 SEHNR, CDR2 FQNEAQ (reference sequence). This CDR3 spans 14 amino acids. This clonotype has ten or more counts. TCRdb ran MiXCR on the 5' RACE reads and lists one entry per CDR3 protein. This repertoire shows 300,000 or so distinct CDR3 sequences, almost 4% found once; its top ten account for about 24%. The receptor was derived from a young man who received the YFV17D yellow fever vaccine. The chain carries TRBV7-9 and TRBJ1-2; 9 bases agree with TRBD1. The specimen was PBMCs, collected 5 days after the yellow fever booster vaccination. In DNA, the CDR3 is TGTGCCAGCAGCTTAGACAGGGGGCTCGATGGCTACACCTTC. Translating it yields CASSLDRGLDGYTF.